These 27 T cell receptor beta chains share one sample of origin, sequenced in a study of T cells in Graves' hyperthyroidism and ophthalmopathy. Researchers amplified the TCR beta CDR3 regions from RNA transcripts. Primed by the HTBI set, a first-round RT-PCR was run on the TCR CDR3. TCRdb re-called the multiplex PCR reads through MiXCR, storing one row per CDR3 protein. The table lists approximately 560,000 distinct CDR3 sequences, 15% to 18% of them singletons. Sequenced material: blood. The receptor source for this set is a woman aged 25-40 years with Graves' hyperthyroidism.

This clonotype was seen more than once but under ten times. The chain uses TRBV4-1 and TRBJ2-7; possibly TRBD1 for D (6 bases). The germline gives CDR1 MGHRA, CDR2 YSYEKL. This CDR3 has 13 amino acids. V was cut by 5 bases and J by 2 bases, with 10 bases left in between. The CDR3 here is CASSGTYPYEQYF. The DNA of the CDR3 is TGCGCCAGCAGCGGGACATACCCCTACGAGCAGTACTTC.

The genes are TRBV6-4 and TRBJ2-1; 13 bases map to TRBD2. The V gene end was trimmed by 3 bases and the J gene end by 5 bases; junction bases not matched to a gene: 1. The CDR3 runs 15 residues. Germline CDR1 and CDR2: MRHNA and SNTAGT. The chain's CDR3 is CASSETSGRDNEQFF. CDR3 DNA: TGTGCCAGCAGTGAAACTAGCGGGAGGGACAATGAGCAGTTCTTC.

This clonotype has at least ten counts. CDR3 sequence: CASSLPPHRGASGGTQYF. The CDR3 nucleotides read TGTGCCAGCAGTTTACCCCCACATCGGGGGGCTAGCGGGGGTACGCAGTATTTT. The V call is TRBV28, the J call TRBJ2-3, with 10 bases fitting TRBD2. CDR1 is MDHEN and CDR2 is SYDVKM in the germline V gene. The CDR3 consists of 18 residues. J lost 8 bases, V lost 2 bases, and 16 bases had no gene match.

This clonotype was seen repeatedly, ten times or more. This chain links TRBV7-2 with TRBJ2-7, with D perhaps matching TRBD2 (6 bases). Germline CDR1 reads SGHTA; CDR2 reads FQGNSA. The CDR3 covers 12 residues. V dropped 4 bases and J dropped 2 bases, with 6 bases sitting between them. Here the CDR3 DNA reads TGTGCCAGCAGCTCTAGCGCCTACGAGCAGTACTTC. Translating it yields CASSSSAYEQYF.

The chain employs TRBV3-1 and TRBJ2-7; D is tentatively TRBD1 or TRBD2 (6 bases each). There are 12 residues in the CDR3. The germline V gene encodes CDR1 LGHDT and CDR2 YNNKEL (reference sequence). V lost 11 bases and J lost 2, with 13 bases in between. The CDR3 sequence is CASGATTYEQYF. The DNA for the CDR3 is TGTGCCTCGGGGGCTACTACCTACGAGCAGTACTTC.

The chain joins TRBV6-1 to TRBJ2-3; D may be TRBD2 (5 bases). The V end was cut by 4 bases, the J end by 4 bases, with 12 bases between. CDR1 is MNHNS, CDR2 SASEGT, per germline. The CDR3 has 14 residues. This CDR3 is CASSAGSLPDTQYF. Written as DNA, the CDR3 is TGTGCCAGCAGTGCGGGGAGCTTGCCAGATACGCAGTATTTT.

The DNA of the CDR3 is TGTGCCACTCGACAGGATGACAATCAGCCCCAGCATTTT. It specifies CATRQDDNQPQHF. The chain couples TRBV6-1 to TRBJ1-5; a possible D gene is TRBD1 (6 bases). CDR1 is MNHNS and CDR2 is SASEGT in the germline V gene. V was trimmed by 10 bases and J by 3 bases, leaving 13 bases between them. CDR3 size: 13 residues.

This clonotype occurred many times. The V call is TRBV20-1, the J call TRBJ2-3; no reliable D call. The CDR3 has 13 residues. Trimming removed 2 bases from V and 6 bases from J, with 12 bases in between. Germline lookup yields CDR1 DFQATT and CDR2 SNEGSKA (reference sequence). The CDR3 spells CSARFQEGDTQYF. DNA for the CDR3: TGCAGTGCTAGATTCCAGGAAGGGGATACGCAGTATTTT.

In DNA form, the CDR3 reads TGTGCCAGCAGTGAGTTGGGGGTCATCAATCAGCCCCAGCATTTT. This translates into CASSELGVINQPQHF. V and J are TRBV27 and TRBJ1-5; D is possibly TRBD1 (5 bases). The CDR3 spans 15 residues. V gave up 5 bases and J gave up 3 bases, with 14 bases separating them. CDR1 is MNHEY and CDR2 is SMNVEV in the germline V gene (reference sequence).

This chain joins TRBV30 and TRBJ1-1; no firm D call. The V end lost 4 bases, the J end lost 5 bases, and 14 bases lay between the germline ends. The CDR3 totals 13 residues. Germline assignment: CDR1 GTSNPN and CDR2 SVGIG (reference sequence). The chain's CDR3 is CAWKGWGGTEAFF. The CDR3 region has the DNA TGTGCCTGGAAGGGTTGGGGAGGGACTGAAGCTTTCTTT.

This clonotype has a count of ten or more. This chain joins TRBV5-5 and TRBJ1-2; maybe TRBD1 (5 bases). The V end was cut by 4 bases, the J end by 8 bases, with 21 bases between. CDR3 length equals 15 residues. CDR1 and CDR2 (germline): SGHKS, YYEKEE (reference sequence). This CDR3 reads CASSLAPWDPHGYTF. The CDR3, as DNA: TGTGCCAGCAGCCTTGCGCCCTGGGACCCTCACGGCTACACCTTC.

This clonotype was picked up a small number of times. The rearrangement links TRBV12-3 or TRBV12-4 to TRBJ2-1, with 9 nucleotides matching TRBD1. CDR3 length equals 15 residues. The V segment lost 6 bases and the J segment 8 bases; nucleotides outside the gene matches: 11. In DNA form, the CDR3 reads TGTGCCAGCAGATCCGGGACAGGGAGTCATCATGAGCAGTTCTTC. This gives the protein CASRSGTGSHHEQFF.

For this clonotype: Being one base from a much bigger clone, this may be a read error. This chain uses TRBV20-1 with TRBJ2-3, with D perhaps TRBD2 (6 bases). Germline CDR1 DFQATT, CDR2 SNEGSKA (reference sequence). The CDR3 consists of 12 residues. The CDR3 nucleotides read TGCAGTGCTAGTACCGCTAGCGATACGCGGTATTTT. Translation: CSASTASDTRYF.

The chain joins TRBV5-1 to TRBJ2-2; 10 bases agree with TRBD2. The CDR3 covers 16 residues. V lost 4 bases to trimming and J lost 1 base; unmatched junction nucleotides: 4. Looked up from germline, CDR1 is SGHRS and CDR2 is YFSETQ. The CDR3 DNA reads TGCGCCAGCAGCCCCCGGACTAGCGGGAACACCGGGGAGCTGTTTTTT. Translation: CASSPRTSGNTGELFF. Drawing the rest from reference TRBV5-1 and TRBJ2-2, the complete variable domain is KAGVTQTPRYLIKTRGQQVTLSCSPISGHRSVSWYQQTPGQGLQFLFEYFSETQRNKGNFPGRFSGRQFSNSRSEMNVSTLELGDSALYLCASSPRTSGNTGELFFGEGSRLTVL.

The V and J genes are TRBV6-2 or TRBV6-3 and TRBJ2-7; no firm D call. The CDR3 runs 13 residues. Germline V gives CDR1 MNHEY, CDR2 SVGEGT. V lost 4 bases and J lost 6, with 13 bases in between. The CDR3 nucleotides are TGTGCCAGCAGTTTGGCAGTGTCTCTCGAGCAGTACTTC. It is translated as CASSLAVSLEQYF.

The genes are TRBV24-1 and TRBJ2-1; D is unclear. The CDR3 contains 13 residues. The V end lost 4 bases, the J end lost 6 bases, and 9 bases lay between the germline ends. The germline gives CDR1 KGHDR, CDR2 SFDVKD. CDR3 in DNA: TGTGCCACCAGTGAATATGGTTTCAATGAGCAGTTCTTC. This translates into CATSEYGFNEQFF.

This clonotype was recorded at least ten times. The V gene is TRBV12-3 or TRBV12-4, the J gene TRBJ1-5, with a possible D match to TRBD1 (6 bases). Between the trimmed V and J ends, which lost 6 bases and 7 bases, there was a span of 16 bases. The CDR3 length is 14 residues. CDR3 sequence (DNA): TGTGCCAGCAGCCTTTGGGGGCTCCGGCAGCCCCAGCATTTT. It is translated as CASSLWGLRQPQHF.

A remark on this clonotype: The junction departs from the called germline gene at one end, perhaps through a read error. CDR3 protein: CASSLFVSEPAVGYNGQFF. The CDR3 coding sequence is TGTGCCAGCAGTTTATTTGTCTCCGAACCAGCGGTCGGTTACAATGGGCAGTTCTTC. The V and J genes are TRBV27 and TRBJ2-1; D is perhaps TRBD2 (5 bases). CDR3 length: 19 residues. Germline CDR1 reads MNHEY; CDR2 reads SMNVEV (reference sequence).

The chain has TRBV27 and TRBJ1-5, with a weak D call TRBD1 (5 bases). The CDR3 spans 16 residues. V was clipped by 2 bases and J by 3 bases, with 14 bases between them. The germline CDR1 and CDR2 sequences are MNHEY and SMNVEV (reference sequence). CDR3 region: CASSLRAGKTNQPQHF. The CDR3 bases are TGTGCCAGCAGTTTAAGGGCAGGGAAGACCAATCAGCCCCAGCATTTT.

This clonotype was counted ten times or more. This rearrangement joins TRBV3-1 to TRBJ2-7, with a tentative D call TRBD2 (5 bases). Germline V lookup: CDR1 LGHDT, CDR2 YNNKEL (reference sequence). The CDR3 extends over 16 amino acids. The germline V and J ends were trimmed by 0 bases and 0 bases, with 12 bases remaining between them. For the CDR3, the DNA is TGTGCCAGCAGCCAAGATGCCGGGGTCTCCTCCTACGAGCAGTACTTC. Translated: CASSQDAGVSSYEQYF.

This clonotype was counted between two and nine times. A read error may explain this, as a much larger clone is one base away. The missing conserved phenylalanine or tryptophan at the end of this CDR3 makes a read error likely. The chain links TRBV7-2 to TRBJ2-7; 12 nucleotides agree with TRBD2. The germline gives CDR1 SGHTA, CDR2 FQGNSA. Trimming cost V 6 bases and J 5 bases; bases outside gene matches: 11. The CDR3 spans 16 residues. CDR3 coding DNA: TGTGCCAGCAGTGCCCCCGGGACTAGCGGGTACCACGAGCAGTACCTC. Translated, it gives CASSAPGTSGYHEQYL.

The chain joins TRBV20-1 to TRBJ2-6; 7 nucleotides match TRBD1. CDR1 is DFQATT, CDR2 SNEGSKA, per germline (reference sequence). The CDR3 runs 19 residues. The V gene end was trimmed by 0 bases and the J gene end by 0 bases; junction bases not matched to a gene: 11. The chain's CDR3 is CSAREVDRASYSGANVLTF. CDR3 bases: TGCAGTGCTAGAGAGGTCGACAGGGCATCTTACTCTGGGGCCAACGTCCTGACTTTC.

This clonotype was seen just once. The chain joins TRBV3-1 to TRBJ1-1; D is possibly TRBD1 (6 bases). The germline V and J ends were trimmed by 4 bases and 1 base, with 13 bases remaining between them. From germline, CDR1 is LGHDT and CDR2 YNNKEL (reference sequence). This CDR3 has 15 residues. The CDR3 reads CASSPTTGRNTEAFF. The CDR3 nucleotides read TGTGCCAGCAGCCCAACGACAGGACGGAACACTGAAGCTTTCTTT.

Many counts were recorded for this clonotype. V usage is TRBV2 and J usage is TRBJ2-2; 14 bases line up with TRBD2. The CDR3 totals 16 residues. Germline V gene data show CDR1 as SNHLY and CDR2 as FYNNEI. V lost 6 bases, J lost 6 bases, and 6 bases stayed unmatched. The CDR3 sequence is CASSGTSGSSSGELFF. In DNA form, the CDR3 reads TGTGCCAGCAGCGGGACTAGCGGGAGCAGCTCCGGGGAGCTGTTTTTT.

This chain joins TRBV28 and TRBJ2-5, with D unresolved. Trimming took 6 bases from V and 2 from J, leaving 13 bases between them. The CDR3 covers 14 residues. CDR1 and CDR2 (germline): MDHEN, SYDVKM. The CDR3 DNA reads TGTGCCAGCAGGATTTCAGGCTTGCAAGAGACCCAGTACTTC. It codes for CASRISGLQETQYF. Filled out from reference TRBV28 and TRBJ2-5, the complete variable domain reads DVKVTQSSRYLVKRTGEKVFLECVQDMDHENMFWYRQDPGLGLRLIYFSYDVKMKEKGDIPEGYSVSREKKERFSLILESASTNQTSMYLCASRISGLQETQYFGPGTRLLVL.

This clonotype was recorded at least ten times. The chain links TRBV12-3 or TRBV12-4 to TRBJ2-3, with no clear D. The CDR3 loop spans 15 amino acids. Deletions cut 4 bases from V and 1 base from J, with 12 bases between. As DNA, the CDR3 is TGTGCCAGCAGTTCCGGCCTGCAGGGCACAGATACGCAGTATTTT. Protein product: CASSSGLQGTDTQYF.

This clonotype was counted ten times or more. The chain combines TRBV11-2 with TRBJ1-1; no clear D gene. Germline CDR1 SGHAT, CDR2 FQNNGV. The length of the CDR3 is 12 residues. The ends were cut back, 2 bases at V and 6 bases at J, with 7 bases in the middle. CDR3 coding DNA: TGTGCCAGCAGCTTACAGGTTTCTGAAGCTTTCTTT. Translation: CASSLQVSEAFF.